This T cell receptor (beta chain) was recorded in a study of response to subunit inactivated influenza vaccine (dated by TCRdb to the late 2010s). At the level of the whole study: Deep quantitative profiling of the T cell receptor repertoire was used in the study to follow responses to a trivalent subunit inactivated influenza vaccine.

On the study overall, not on this receptor specifically: The authors proposed that each seasonal influenza vaccination may bring in only a limited number of new T cells.

Libraries came from RT-PCR. This sample was sequenced with an Illumina HiSeq 2500. TCRdb's own reprocessing of the public reads used fastp at Q25 and MiXCR and kept productive beta chains. Identical CDR3 protein sequences are pooled into one entry, listed with their most common genes and DNA. This sample is represented by about 650,000 distinct CDR3 sequences; roughly 15% of them were singletons. The leading ten clones occupy 6.5% to 8% of the sample. V is cut by 4 bases and J by 7 bases, and the space between the germline ends is 7 bases. The CDR3 measures 12 amino acids from cysteine to phenylalanine. Solely the CDR3 DNA is kept, with 36 bases framed from the first base. Comment on this clonotype: Its antigen has not been determined. No base qualities exist here, and no much larger clone lies one base off it.

This receptor was taken from a man in his fifties or sixties who received an inactivated influenza vaccine. Donor details come from another sample of the same person, matched by shared clones. The sequence is built from TRBV12-3 or TRBV12-4 and TRBJ2-2; no D gene is confidently identified. The material sequenced was PBMCs from blood, taken 14 days before vaccination. CDR3 sequence: CASSWSGGELFF. The DNA reads as follows: TGTGCCAGCAGTTGGTCCGGCGGGGAGCTGTTTTTT.